The T cell receptor beta chain under discussion was sequenced for a study of radiotherapy plus CTLA-4 blockade in lung cancer. Regarding the study as a whole: Response was reportedly best predicted by early blood T cell clone dynamics, with interferon-beta.

TCRdb's table, derived via immunoSEQ multiplex PCR, lists solely in-frame clones and lacks some. The sample carries some 98,000 clones, about 81% recorded once. The CDR3 runs to 12 residues. V was trimmed by 7 bases and J by 2 bases, leaving 11 bases between them. CDR1 is SQVTM, CDR2 ANQGSEA, per germline. As concerns this clone: Its target is not known.

Source: peripheral blood, taken from a patient treated with radiotherapy plus ipilimumab. This TCR was recovered from a human donor with non-small cell lung cancer who had a partial response to radiotherapy plus ipilimumab. V usage is TRBV29-1 and J usage is TRBJ2-5, with D unclear. CDR3 sequence (DNA): TGCAGCGCCTCGGTGTCTCAAGAGACCCAGTACTTC. This gives the protein CSASVSQETQYF.